Here is one T cell receptor (beta chain) with its context. The data were obtained in a study of blood T cell repertoires in COVID-19. Study context: T cells, B-cell-depleted T cells, or PBMCs provided the cDNA or gDNA that served as material.

Measured with immunoSEQ multiplex PCR; TCRdb has only the in-frame clones, and not every one. The sample shows about 33,000 clones, around 80% of them seen only once. This TCR was recovered from an older man with acute or convalescent COVID-19. Sequenced input: peripheral blood.

The CDR3 region has the DNA TGTGCCAGTAGCTCGGGACAGTCCTACGAGCAGTACTTC. It codes for CASSSGQSYEQYF. The genes are TRBV19 and TRBJ2-7, with TRBD1 identical over 7 bases. V lost 6 bases, J lost 1 base, and 3 bases stayed unmatched. This CDR3 comprises 13 residues. CDR1 is LNHDA and CDR2 is SQIVND in the germline V gene (reference sequence).